Below are 26 T cell receptor beta chains sequenced from a single sample in a study of glioma-infiltrating T cells. Amplification of TCR alpha and beta CDR3 regions from RNA used iRepertoire nested multiplex PCR. TCRdb re-analysed the multiplex PCR reads in MiXCR, keeping a single row per CDR3 protein. This table has 170,000 or so distinct CDR3 sequences, around 40% appearing once. Sequencing was carried out using glioma tissue, nonneoplastic brain tissue, or PBMCs (not recorded which). The receptors originated from a human donor with low-grade glioma or glioblastoma, undergoing nonglioma brain surgery, or in good health (not recorded which).

The chain couples TRBV20-1 to TRBJ2-7; a weak D match, TRBD2 (6 bases). Trimming pared 2 bases from V and 5 bases from J, leaving 22 bases between. This CDR3 comprises 16 residues. The germline CDR1 and CDR2 sequences are DFQATT and SNEGSKA (reference sequence). For the CDR3, the DNA is TGCAGTGCTAGATCCCGGGCGGGATTGTTGTCCAACGAGCAGTACTTC. Its protein product is CSARSRAGLLSNEQYF.

The chain couples TRBV3-1 to TRBJ2-7, with D hard to call. The CDR3 spans 16 residues. Germline V gene sequence: CDR1 LGHDT, CDR2 YNNKEL (reference sequence). V was trimmed by 7 bases and J by 6 bases, leaving 25 bases between them. CDR3 sequence reads: CASIPPNPGRAGEQYF. The CDR3 bases are TGTGCCAGCATCCCCCCGAACCCCGGACGGGCAGGCGAGCAGTACTTC.

The sample holds many counts of this clonotype. The gene calls are TRBV28 and TRBJ1-5, with TRBD1 matching over 7 bases. Germline CDR1 MDHEN, CDR2 SYDVKM. The CDR3 is 14 amino acids. The trim removed 3 bases at V and 5 bases at J, leaving 4 bases unmatched. For the CDR3, the DNA is TGTGCCAGCAGTTTTGGACAGGTCGATCAGCCCCAGCATTTT. It specifies CASSFGQVDQPQHF. Looking up the rest from reference TRBV28 and TRBJ1-5 gives the full variable domain: DVKVTQSSRYLVKRTGEKVFLECVQDMDHENMFWYRQDPGLGLRLIYFSYDVKMKEKGDIPEGYSVSREKKERFSLILESASTNQTSMYLCASSFGQVDQPQHFGDGTRLSIL.

CDR3 region: CASSWVTGSEEQYF. In DNA form, the CDR3 reads TGTGCCAGCAGCTGGGTCACAGGGTCTGAAGAGCAGTACTTC. The genes are TRBV5-6 and TRBJ2-7, with a possible D match to TRBD1 (6 bases). This CDR3 is built from 14 residues. Germline CDR1 and CDR2: SGHDT and YYEEEE. Trimming shortened V by 3 bases and J by 7 bases, and 17 bases separated the two germline ends.

As to this clonotype: It may be a read error: a sequence one base away is much more abundant. The chain employs TRBV7-2 and TRBJ2-6; D remains ambiguous. V gave up 6 bases and J gave up 2 bases, with 11 bases separating them. Germline V gene data show CDR1 as SGHTA and CDR2 as FQGNSA. This CDR3 contains 15 residues. The CDR3 nucleotides read TGTGCCAGCAGTTCGGGTGGAGCTGGGGCCAACGTCCTGACTTTC. This translates into CASSSGGAGANVLTF.

As concerns this clonotype: It may be a read error: a sequence one base away is much more abundant. The CDR3 DNA reads TGTGCCAGCAGCTTTCGGGGGGGTAGGTACAATGAGCAGTTCTTC. As protein: CASSFRGGRYNEQFF. The V call is TRBV7-2, the J call TRBJ2-1, with TRBD2 matching 8 bases. This CDR3 comprises 15 residues. Germline V gene lookup returns CDR1 SGHTA and CDR2 FQGNSA. Trimming removed 3 bases from V and 4 bases from J; junction bases left unmatched: 5.

V gene TRBV20-1 combines with J gene TRBJ2-7; a possible D gene is TRBD1 (5 bases). V was shortened by 6 bases and J by 2 bases, with 17 bases between the two germline ends. CDR3 length equals 14 residues. The germline V gene has CDR1 DFQATT and CDR2 SNEGSKA (reference sequence). For the CDR3, the DNA is TGCAGTGCAAAGACTGGCGTGGGGCCCTACGAGCAGTACTTC. Encoded protein: CSAKTGVGPYEQYF.

This clonotype showed up just a few times. A single base separates this from a much larger clone, so it may be a read error. The rearrangement joins TRBV20-1 to TRBJ2-1; D is undetermined. The CDR3 covers 11 residues. Germline CDR1 and CDR2: DFQATT and SNEGSKA (reference sequence). The CDR3 protein is CSAGDSYEQFF. CDR3 DNA: TGCAGTGCTGGAGACTCTTACGAGCAGTTCTTC.

This clonotype was counted ten times or more. The J gene is TRBJ1-5, the V gene TRBV7-2; D is undetermined. The CDR3 runs to 17 residues. The V end was cut by 5 bases, the J end by 0 bases, with 17 bases between. CDR1 and CDR2 (germline): SGHTA, FQGNSA. Written as DNA, the CDR3 is TGTGCCAGCAGCCAAGTTGTGGGAGCGGTTAGCAATCAGCCCCAGCATTTT. Protein: CASSQVVGAVSNQPQHF.

The V and J genes are TRBV4-1 and TRBJ2-7, with TRBD2 matching 7 bases. The CDR3 totals 14 residues. Trimming removed 4 bases from V and 4 bases from J; junction bases left unmatched: 7. The germline gives CDR1 MGHRA, CDR2 YSYEKL. CDR3 sequence reads: CASSRSGEGYEQYF. CDR3 bases: TGCGCCAGCAGCCGAAGCGGGGAGGGATACGAGCAGTACTTC.

This clonotype has a handful of counts. The rearrangement joins TRBV12-3 or TRBV12-4 to TRBJ1-3; D is uncertain. Trimming removed 5 bases at V and 1 base at J, with 9 bases between. The CDR3 is 14 residues long. The CDR3 region has the DNA TGTGCCAGCAGTCGGAGTTTATCTGGAAACACCATATATTTT. Encoded protein: CASSRSLSGNTIYF.

This clonotype has a count of ten or more. The chain employs TRBV18 and TRBJ1-1; D gene ambiguous. The ends were cut back, 3 bases at V and 4 bases at J, with 3 bases in the middle. The CDR3 consists of 11 residues. Germline assignment: CDR1 KGHSH and CDR2 LQKENI. The CDR3 DNA sequence: TGTGCCAGCTCACCGGCCACTGAAGCTTTCTTT. Translated: CASSPATEAFF.

In the case of this clonotype: This may be a read error, as it is one base from a much larger clone. The J gene is TRBJ2-1, the V gene TRBV7-9, with D perhaps matching TRBD1 (5 bases). The CDR3 spans 14 residues. The germline gives CDR1 SEHNR, CDR2 FQNEAQ (reference sequence). The CDR3 sequence is CDSSLRVDNNEQFF. CDR3 nucleotide sequence: TGTGACAGCAGCTTACGGGTGGACAACAATGAGCAGTTCTTC.

At least ten counts were recorded for this clonotype. The chain uses TRBV20-1 and TRBJ2-5; TRBD1 agrees at 10 bases. Trimming removed 3 bases from V and 2 bases from J; junction bases left unmatched: 9. There are 16 residues in the CDR3. Germline values: CDR1 DFQATT, CDR2 SNEGSKA (reference sequence). CDR3 sequence (DNA): TGCAGTGCTAGCCGAGCGACAGGGGGCCGTCAAGAGACCCAGTACTTC. Its protein is CSASRATGGRQETQYF.

To note about this clonotype: This clone may be a read error of a much larger clone one base away. The chain joins TRBV2 to TRBJ1-5; D is undetermined. Germline V gene data show CDR1 as SNHLY and CDR2 as FYNNEI. Trimming cost V 6 bases and J 6 bases, with 12 bases left between them. The CDR3 is 13 amino acids. The CDR3 nucleotides read TGTGCCAGCAGGGTTAGACAAAGTCAGCCCCAGCATTTT. Protein product: CASRVRQSQPQHF.

This clonotype has at least ten counts. The chain employs TRBV20-1 and TRBJ2-7; the D gene could be TRBD1 or TRBD2 (6 bases each). The CDR3 length is 13 residues. V was shortened by 1 base and J by 1 base, with 8 bases between the two germline ends. From germline, CDR1 is DFQATT and CDR2 SNEGSKA (reference sequence). The CDR3 sequence: CSARGGASYEQYF. For the CDR3, the DNA is TGCAGTGCTAGAGGGGGGGCTTCCTACGAGCAGTACTTC.

This clonotype was observed at least ten times. The J gene is TRBJ1-2, the V gene TRBV28; a weak D match, TRBD1 (5 bases). This CDR3 has 13 amino acids. V was trimmed by 5 bases and J by 5 bases, leaving 12 bases between them. Germline CDR1 MDHEN, CDR2 SYDVKM. DNA of the CDR3: TGTGCCAGCAGTACAGGCTCAACTTATGGCTACACCTTC. Its protein product is CASSTGSTYGYTF.

In regard to this clonotype: A much larger clone differs by one base, so this may be a read error. The chain is built from TRBV20-1 and TRBJ2-3, with 11 bases aligning to TRBD2. The CDR3 is made up of 17 amino acids. CDR1 and CDR2 from the germline V gene are DFQATT and SNEGSKA (reference sequence). CDR3 amino acids: CGAHGTSGPTRTDTQYF. DNA of the CDR3: TGCGGTGCCCATGGGACTAGCGGCCCCACCCGCACAGATACGCAGTATTTT.

In this sample, this clonotype turned up a few times. The chain combines TRBV4-1 with TRBJ1-1; maybe TRBD1 (5 bases). The V and J ends lost 6 bases and 5 bases respectively, with 22 bases between them. This CDR3 contains 16 residues. The germline V gene has CDR1 MGHRA and CDR2 YSYEKL. The CDR3 reads CASSQSRDPGRTEAFF. DNA of the CDR3: TGCGCCAGCAGTCAGTCCCGGGACCCCGGGAGGACTGAAGCTTTCTTT.

With respect to this clonotype: Since a much larger clone is just one base distant, this may be a read error. The chain employs TRBV3-1 and TRBJ2-1; 8 nucleotides match TRBD2. The CDR3 extends over 15 amino acids. CDR1 is LGHDT and CDR2 is YNNKEL in the germline V gene (reference sequence). J lost 11 bases, V lost 1 base, and 10 bases had no gene match. The CDR3 DNA reads TGTGCCAGCAGCCAAGGGGGGACTAGAGGGCTAAAGCAGTTCTTC. Translation: CASSQGGTRGLKQFF.

This clonotype is a singleton in its sample. Without the conserved terminal phenylalanine or tryptophan, this CDR3 likely stems from a read error. The CDR3 sequence is CASSLMGVSLEAFL. The CDR3 nucleotides read TGCGCCAGCAGCTTGATGGGCGTATCGCTTGAAGCTTTCTTA. This chain links TRBV5-1 with TRBJ1-1; D is undetermined. Trimming removed 1 base from V and 7 bases from J, with 14 bases in between. This CDR3 has 14 residues. The germline CDR1 and CDR2 sequences are SGHRS and YFSETQ.

This clonotype was recorded only once. It may be a read error: a sequence one base away is much more abundant. The CDR3 protein is CASRLAASHTGELFF. CDR3 nucleotide sequence: TGTGCCAGCAGGTTAGCGGCTAGCCACACCGGGGAGCTGTTTTTT. V usage is TRBV27 and J usage is TRBJ2-2, with D possibly being TRBD2 (6 bases). Looked up from germline, CDR1 is MNHEY and CDR2 is SMNVEV (reference sequence). V lost 6 bases, J lost 3 bases, and 14 bases lay in between. This CDR3 spans 15 amino acids.

This clonotype came up many times. The gene calls are TRBV6-1 and TRBJ2-7; 8 positions match TRBD1. Germline V gene data show CDR1 as MNHNS and CDR2 as SASEGT. Trimming took 5 bases from V and 6 from J; bases not matched to a gene: 6. This CDR3 region has 13 residues. CDR3 bases: TGTGCCAGCAGTTCCCAGGGGGCGTCCGAGCAGTACTTC. Translation: CASSSQGASEQYF.

Regarding this clonotype: A much larger clone lies one base from this, so it may be a read error. The missing conserved phenylalanine or tryptophan at the end of this CDR3 makes a read error likely. The chain links TRBV28 to TRBJ2-1, with 8 bases that match TRBD2. CDR3 length equals 16 residues. V gave up 2 bases and J gave up 9 bases; unmatched junction bases: 12. Germline CDR1 reads MDHEN; CDR2 reads SYDVKM. The CDR3 region is CASSLVLAGGFGEQFL. The CDR3 coding sequence is TGTGCCAGCAGTTTAGTTCTCGCGGGAGGCTTCGGTGAGCAGTTCCTC.

The sample holds many counts of this clonotype. The chain couples TRBV7-8 to TRBJ1-5; 8 nucleotides agree with TRBD1. This CDR3 has 15 amino acids. Losses at the gene ends were 2 bases for V and 7 bases for J; bases not matched to a gene: 7. CDR1 is SGHVS and CDR2 is FQNEAQ in the germline V gene. This CDR3 reads CASSLIQGARQPQHF. For the CDR3, the DNA is TGTGCCAGCAGCTTAATCCAGGGGGCGAGGCAGCCCCAGCATTTT.

This clonotype appeared many times. The chain has TRBV6-1 and TRBJ2-2; TRBD2 is a possible D gene (5 bases). The CDR3 length is 14 residues. V lost 7 bases, J lost 6 bases, and 15 bases lay in between. The V gene's germline CDR1 is MNHNS and CDR2 SASEGT. The CDR3, as DNA: TGTGCCAGCAAACCCAGCGGCTCAGCCGGGGAGCTGTTTTTT. Amino acids: CASKPSGSAGELFF.